These 19 T cell receptor beta chains came from one sample sequenced in a study of regulatory T cells in long-lasting Graves disease. The time point is: newly diagnosed GD, antithyroid drugs for less than 3 months. From PBMCs, RNA was extracted and then used to make the TCR library. Construction of TCR beta libraries relied on iRepertoire HTBI primers and on Arm-PCR targeting CDR3 regions. MiXCR, run by TCRdb on the multiplex PCR reads, gives a single entry per CDR3 protein. This table has some 460,000 distinct CDR3 sequences, under 20% appearing once. The same sample was also studied in work on T cells in Graves' hyperthyroidism and ophthalmopathy.

Sample: peripheral blood mononuclear cells (PBMCs), taken at new diagnosis, from a patient treated with antithyroid drugs. The receptors derive from a man between 35 and 55 years old with Graves disease.

At least ten counts were recorded for this clonotype. The chain links TRBV20-1 to TRBJ2-5; D is ambiguous. There are 13 residues in the CDR3. V lost 5 bases to trimming and J lost 2 bases, with 12 bases between them. Germline V gene sequence: CDR1 DFQATT, CDR2 SNEGSKA (reference sequence). CDR3 amino acids: CSALTEQQETQYF. The CDR3 DNA is TGCAGTGCTCTGACCGAACAGCAAGAGACCCAGTACTTC.

In this sample, this clonotype turned up many times. V is TRBV5-6 and J is TRBJ2-2; D uncertain. V was shortened by 0 bases and J by 4 bases, with 7 bases between the two germline ends. Per the germline V gene, CDR1 is SGHDT and CDR2 is YYEEEE. The CDR3 runs to 14 residues. CDR3 sequence: CASSLVVVTGELFF. CDR3 coding DNA: TGTGCCAGCAGCTTGGTGGTGGTCACCGGGGAGCTGTTTTTT.

This clonotype was seen ten or more times. The chain links TRBV20-1 to TRBJ2-2; D call uncertain. Germline V gene data show CDR1 as DFQATT and CDR2 as SNEGSKA (reference sequence). Trimming shortened V by 4 bases and J by 0 bases, and 9 bases separated the two germline ends. The CDR3 consists of 14 residues. The CDR3 nucleotides are TGCAGTGCTACCGCCCATACGAACACCGGGGAGCTGTTTTTT. Its protein product is CSATAHTNTGELFF.

The V and J genes are TRBV5-1 and TRBJ2-2; tentatively, D is TRBD1 (5 bases). This CDR3 is 17 amino acids long. Germline values: CDR1 SGHRS, CDR2 YFSETQ. The V end lost 0 bases, the J end lost 2 bases, and 14 bases lay between the germline ends. The chain's CDR3 is CASSLDRAGLNTGELFF. The CDR3 DNA reads as TGCGCCAGCAGCTTGGATCGGGCAGGGCTAAACACCGGGGAGCTGTTTTTT.

This clonotype occurred many times. V is TRBV12-3 or TRBV12-4 and J is TRBJ2-7; D possibly corresponds to TRBD2 (5 bases). CDR3 size: 14 residues. The V and J ends lost 5 bases and 1 base respectively, with 12 bases between them. CDR3 bases: TGTGCCAGCAGTCCTTCCGGGGTTTCCTACGAGCAGTACTTC. Encoded protein: CASSPSGVSYEQYF.

This sequence joins TRBV12-3 or TRBV12-4 and TRBJ2-2, with D uncertain. The V and J ends lost 6 bases and 7 bases respectively, with 15 bases between them. The CDR3 contains 14 residues. The CDR3 reads CASSKQESRGELFF. The CDR3 DNA is TGTGCCAGCAGCAAACAAGAGTCCCGCGGGGAGCTGTTTTTT.

This clonotype was detected many times. The V call is TRBV7-2, the J call TRBJ2-1; 7 nucleotides line up with TRBD1. Losses at the gene ends were 1 base for V and 2 bases for J; bases not matched to a gene: 5. This CDR3 comprises 16 residues. Germline loops: CDR1 SGHTA, CDR2 FQGNSA. The CDR3: CASSLGRQGAYNEQFF. CDR3 nucleotide sequence: TGTGCCAGCAGCTTAGGTCGCCAGGGGGCCTACAATGAGCAGTTCTTC.

This clonotype was seen more than once but under ten times. This chain uses TRBV18 with TRBJ2-1, with TRBD2 matching over 13 bases. CDR3 length: 15 amino acids. V trimming: 1 base; J trimming: 11 bases; junction bases outside the gene matches: 5. CDR1 and CDR2 (germline): KGHSH, LQKENI. This CDR3 is CASSPLGLAGEKQFF. For the CDR3, the DNA is TGTGCCAGCTCACCACTCGGACTAGCGGGAGAGAAGCAGTTCTTC.

The V call is TRBV24-1, the J call TRBJ2-6; possibly TRBD1 for D (6 bases). The CDR3 totals 16 residues. Between the trimmed V and J ends, which lost 4 bases and 4 bases, there was a span of 13 bases. Germline V gives CDR1 KGHDR, CDR2 SFDVKD. CDR3 residues: CATSDPQGMGANVLTF. CDR3 coding DNA: TGTGCCACCAGTGACCCTCAGGGGATGGGGGCCAACGTCCTGACTTTC.

At least ten counts were recorded for this clonotype. The J gene is TRBJ2-2, the V gene TRBV3-1; D not resolved. This CDR3 contains 14 residues. Germline V lookup: CDR1 LGHDT, CDR2 YNNKEL (reference sequence). Trimming shortened V by 0 bases and J by 5 bases, and 7 bases separated the two germline ends. Here the CDR3 DNA reads TGTGCCAGCAGCCAAGATCGGGTAACCGGGGAGCTGTTTTTT. It codes for CASSQDRVTGELFF.

This clonotype was detected only a few times. The chain employs TRBV7-2 and TRBJ2-1; no reliable D call. V gave up 4 bases and J gave up 4 bases, with 20 bases separating them. Germline loops: CDR1 SGHTA, CDR2 FQGNSA. This CDR3 is 17 amino acids long. The CDR3 region has the DNA TGTGCCAGCAGCTCCTACACCAATACCGACGCATACAATGAGCAGTTCTTC. Protein product: CASSSYTNTDAYNEQFF. Full variable domain (missing parts from reference TRBV7-2 and TRBJ2-1): GAGVSQSPSNKVTEKGKDVELRCDPISGHTALYWYRQSLGQGLEFLIYFQGNSAPDKSGLPSDRFSAERTGGSVSTLTIQRTQQEDSAVYLCASSSYTNTDAYNEQFFGPGTRLTVL.

Details on this clonotype: A much more abundant neighbour one base away suggests this may be a read error. The chain couples TRBV3-1 to TRBJ2-7; 9 nucleotides align to TRBD1. The V gene end was trimmed by 3 bases and the J gene end by 5 bases; junction bases not matched to a gene: 8. The CDR3 is made up of 15 amino acids. Germline values: CDR1 LGHDT, CDR2 YNNKEL (reference sequence). The chain's CDR3 is CASSHPGTGKDEQYF. Written as DNA, the CDR3 is TGTGCCAGCAGCCACCCTGGGACAGGGAAGGACGAGCAGTACTTC.

This clonotype was observed a few times. This chain connects TRBV12-3 or TRBV12-4 to TRBJ2-2; TRBD2 might be the D (5 bases). The CDR3 has 14 residues. V was clipped by 4 bases and J by 7 bases, with 13 bases between them. CDR3 nucleotides: TGTGCCAGCAGTTCTAGCAGGCCGAACGGGGAGCTGTTTTTT. This sequence encodes CASSSSRPNGELFF.

In its sample, this clonotype was seen once. The chain combines TRBV3-1 with TRBJ2-3; 9 bases fit TRBD1. Looked up from germline, CDR1 is LGHDT and CDR2 is YNNKEL (reference sequence). The length of the CDR3 is 14 residues. V lost 4 bases and J lost 6; bases outside the gene matches: 5. The CDR3 region is CASSRNRGPDTQYF. The CDR3 nucleotides are TGTGCCAGCAGCCGAAACAGGGGGCCCGATACGCAGTATTTT.

This clonotype was recorded many times. V and J are TRBV3-1 and TRBJ1-6; D remains ambiguous. This CDR3 has 13 residues. Germline CDR1 LGHDT, CDR2 YNNKEL (reference sequence). Trimming shortened V by 1 base and J by 7 bases, and 5 bases separated the two germline ends. CDR3 protein: CASSQGMNSPLHF. In DNA form, the CDR3 reads TGTGCCAGCAGCCAAGGGATGAATTCACCCCTCCACTTT.

This clonotype was recorded at least ten times. The chain links TRBV30 to TRBJ1-2; no clear D. CDR1 GTSNPN and CDR2 SVGIG come from the germline V gene (reference sequence). V was shortened by 2 bases and J by 8 bases, with 12 bases between the two germline ends. This CDR3 has 12 residues. The CDR3 DNA reads TGTGCCTGGAGTCGAAAGGGAGGAGGCTACACCTTC. This translates into CAWSRKGGGYTF.

This clonotype has ten or more counts. The CDR3 loop is CASSFSSGIFNEQFF. The DNA for the CDR3 is TGTGCCAGCAGTTTCTCTAGCGGGATATTCAATGAGCAGTTCTTC. This sequence joins TRBV2 and TRBJ2-1, with 9 bases that match TRBD2. Germline trimming cut 5 bases from V and 6 bases from J; bases unmatched to any gene: 8. The germline CDR1 and CDR2 sequences are SNHLY and FYNNEI. This CDR3 contains 15 residues.

This clonotype was counted at least ten times. The chain recombines TRBV5-1 with TRBJ2-3, with 11 positions matching TRBD1. From germline, CDR1 is SGHRS and CDR2 YFSETQ. The CDR3 extends over 18 amino acids. V shed 4 bases, J shed 0 bases, and the junction held 10 bases outside the gene matches. The CDR3 DNA reads as TGCGCCAGCAGCAGGGACAGGGGGATCCTTGCTAGCACAGATACGCAGTATTTT. It specifies CASSRDRGILASTDTQYF.

This clonotype was recorded at least ten times. V usage is TRBV24-1 and J usage is TRBJ2-1, with 11 bases that match TRBD2. The trim removed 6 bases at V and 8 bases at J, leaving 8 bases unmatched. Germline CDR1 reads KGHDR; CDR2 reads SFDVKD. The CDR3 has 15 amino acids. The CDR3 loop is CATSTPSGRLYEQFF. For the CDR3, the DNA is TGTGCCACCAGTACTCCTAGCGGGAGGTTATATGAGCAGTTCTTC.